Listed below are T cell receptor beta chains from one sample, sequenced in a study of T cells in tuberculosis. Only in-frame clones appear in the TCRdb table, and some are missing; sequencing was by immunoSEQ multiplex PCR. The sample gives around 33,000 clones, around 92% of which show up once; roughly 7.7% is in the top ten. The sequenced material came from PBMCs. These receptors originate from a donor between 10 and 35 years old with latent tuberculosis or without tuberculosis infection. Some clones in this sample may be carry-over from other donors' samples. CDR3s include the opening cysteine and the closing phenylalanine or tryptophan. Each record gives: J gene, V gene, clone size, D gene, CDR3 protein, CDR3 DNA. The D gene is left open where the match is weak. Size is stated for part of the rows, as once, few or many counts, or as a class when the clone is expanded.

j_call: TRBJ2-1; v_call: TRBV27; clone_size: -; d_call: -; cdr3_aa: CATSKRDNEQFF; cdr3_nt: TGTGCCACTAGTAAAAGAGACAATGAGCAGTTCTTC
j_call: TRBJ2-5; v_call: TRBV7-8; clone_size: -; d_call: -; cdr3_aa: CASSLVRAGISQETQYF; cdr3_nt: TGTGCCAGCAGCTTAGTTCGGGCAGGGATTAGCCAAGAGACCCAGTACTTC
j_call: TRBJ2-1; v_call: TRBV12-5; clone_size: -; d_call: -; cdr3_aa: CATHGGTNEQFF; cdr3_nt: TGTGCTACGCATGGGGGGACGAATGAGCAGTTCTTC
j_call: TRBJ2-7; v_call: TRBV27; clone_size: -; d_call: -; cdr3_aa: CASSWGPKVYEQYF; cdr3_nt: TGTGCCAGCAGTTGGGGCCCCAAGGTCTACGAGCAGTACTTC
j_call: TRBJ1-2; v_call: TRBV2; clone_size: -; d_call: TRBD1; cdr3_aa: CASSEGERAGGGYTF; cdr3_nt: TGTGCCAGCAGTGAAGGGGAGAGGGCAGGGGGAGGCTACACCTTC
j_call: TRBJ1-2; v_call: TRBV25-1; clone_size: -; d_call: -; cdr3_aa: CASSDTGRHYGYTF; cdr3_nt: TGTGCCAGCAGCGATACAGGGCGGCACTATGGCTACACCTTC
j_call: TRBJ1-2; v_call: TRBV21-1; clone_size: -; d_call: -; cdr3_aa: CASSKVWGRRRGFCGYTF; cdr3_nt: TGTGCCAGCAGCAAAGTCTGGGGCCGGCGGAGGGGATTTTGTGGCTACACCTTC
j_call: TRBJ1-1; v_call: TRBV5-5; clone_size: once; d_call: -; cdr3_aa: CASSGTTGNTEAFF; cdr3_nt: TGTGCCAGCAGCGGGACAACGGGGAACACTGAAGCTTTCTTT
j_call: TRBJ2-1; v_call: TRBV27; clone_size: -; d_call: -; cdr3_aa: CASSLRDRNNEQFF; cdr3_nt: TGTGCCAGCAGTTTACGGGATAGGAACAATGAGCAGTTCTTC
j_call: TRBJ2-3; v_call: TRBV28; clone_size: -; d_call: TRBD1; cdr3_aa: CASSLGQYIGDTQYF; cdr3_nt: TGTGCCAGCAGTTTGGGACAGTACATCGGGGATACGCAGTATTTT
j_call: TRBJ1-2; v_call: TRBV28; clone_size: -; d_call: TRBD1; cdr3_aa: CASSLRGTGFRGYTF; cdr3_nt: TGTGCCAGCAGTTTAAGAGGGACAGGGTTCCGTGGCTACACCTTC
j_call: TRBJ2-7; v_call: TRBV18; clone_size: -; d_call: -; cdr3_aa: CASSPKGGYEQYF; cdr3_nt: TGTGCCAGCTCACCAAAAGGGGGTTACGAGCAGTACTTC
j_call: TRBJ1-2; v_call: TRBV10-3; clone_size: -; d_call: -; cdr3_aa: CAISESTDGYTF; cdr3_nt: TGTGCCATCAGTGAATCCACAGATGGCTACACCTTC
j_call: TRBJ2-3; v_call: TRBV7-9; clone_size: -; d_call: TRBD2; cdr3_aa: CASSRSGKMGPDTQYF; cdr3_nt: TGTGCCAGCAGCCGAAGCGGGAAGATGGGTCCAGATACGCAGTATTTT
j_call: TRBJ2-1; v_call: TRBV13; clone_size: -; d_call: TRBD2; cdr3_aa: CASSRRTSASYNEQFF; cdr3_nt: TGTGCCAGCAGCAGGAGGACTAGCGCGTCCTACAATGAGCAGTTCTTC
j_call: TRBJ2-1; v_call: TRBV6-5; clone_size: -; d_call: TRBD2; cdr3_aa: CASKASGGGQFF; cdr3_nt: TGTGCCAGCAAAGCGTCGGGAGGGGGGCAGTTCTTC
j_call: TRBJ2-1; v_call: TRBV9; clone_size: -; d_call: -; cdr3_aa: CASSDGQYNEQFF; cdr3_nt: TGTGCCAGCAGCGATGGGCAGTACAATGAGCAGTTCTTC
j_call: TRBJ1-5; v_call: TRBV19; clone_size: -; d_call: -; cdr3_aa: CASTQGRDQPQHF; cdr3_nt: TGTGCCAGTACACAGGGAAGGGATCAGCCCCAGCATTTT
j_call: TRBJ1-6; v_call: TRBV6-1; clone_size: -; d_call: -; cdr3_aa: CASSGDSCHF; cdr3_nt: TGTGCCAGCAGTGGAGACAGCTGCCACTTT
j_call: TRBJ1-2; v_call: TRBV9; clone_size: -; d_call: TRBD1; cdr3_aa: CASSGTLGQYSYGYTF; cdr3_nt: TGTGCCAGCAGCGGCACTCTGGGACAGTACAGCTATGGCTACACCTTC
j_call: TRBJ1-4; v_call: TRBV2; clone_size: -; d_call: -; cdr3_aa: CASSPGGVGAEKLFF; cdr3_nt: TGTGCCAGCAGCCCCGGCGGGGTGGGTGCTGAAAAACTGTTTTTT
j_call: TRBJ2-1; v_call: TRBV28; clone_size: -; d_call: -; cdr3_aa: CASSHRANSYNEQFF; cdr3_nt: TGTGCCAGCAGTCACAGGGCCAACTCCTACAATGAGCAGTTCTTC
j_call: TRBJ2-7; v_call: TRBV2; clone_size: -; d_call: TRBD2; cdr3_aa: CASSYTSGRYEQYF; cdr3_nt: TGTGCCAGCAGCTACACTAGCGGGCGCTACGAGCAGTACTTC
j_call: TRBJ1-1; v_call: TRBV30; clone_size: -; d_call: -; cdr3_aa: CAWLQGNTEAFF; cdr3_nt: TGTGCCTGGCTACAGGGAAACACTGAAGCTTTCTTT
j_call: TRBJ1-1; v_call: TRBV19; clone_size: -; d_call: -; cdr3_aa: CASSIEGRGNTEAFF; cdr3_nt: TGTGCCAGTAGTATAGAGGGCAGGGGGAACACTGAAGCTTTCTTT
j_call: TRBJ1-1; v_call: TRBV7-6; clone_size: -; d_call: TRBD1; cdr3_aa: CASSLFGGGEGTEAFF; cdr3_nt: TGTGCCAGCAGCTTATTTGGAGGGGGCGAGGGAACTGAAGCTTTCTTT
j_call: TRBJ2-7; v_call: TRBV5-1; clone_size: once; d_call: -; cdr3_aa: CASSLSGDYEQYF; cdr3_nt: TGCGCCAGCAGCTTGAGCGGAGACTACGAGCAGTACTTC
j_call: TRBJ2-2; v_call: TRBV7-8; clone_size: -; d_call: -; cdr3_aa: CASSFRQENTGELFF; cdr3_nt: TGTGCCAGCAGCTTCAGACAGGAGAACACCGGGGAGCTGTTTTTT
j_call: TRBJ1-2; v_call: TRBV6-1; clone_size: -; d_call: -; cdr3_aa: CASSERGHKNGYTF; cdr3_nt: TGTGCCAGCAGTGAAAGGGGACACAAGAATGGCTACACCTTC